The rows below give T cell receptor beta chains drawn from one sample of a study of cytomegalovirus exposure and HLA in healthy donors. Some clones are missing from TCRdb's copy, which holds only in-frame ones; the method was immunoSEQ multiplex PCR. The table shows some 150,000 clones, with about 76% occurring only once. Material: PBMCs. These receptors came from a woman aged 40 to 49 in good health and CMV-seronegative. Both conserved end residues are part of each CDR3. Fields, in order: J gene, D gene, clone size, V gene, CDR3 protein, CDR3 DNA. A D gene is named only where the DNA matches it firmly. Size tells how often a clone was seen (once, few, many) or the class of an expanded clone, and some rows leave it out.

J gene: TRBJ2-7
D gene: .
clone size: .
V gene: TRBV29-1
CDR3 protein: CSVEGRYYEQYF
CDR3 DNA: TGCAGCGTTGAAGGCAGGTACTACGAGCAGTACTTC

J gene: TRBJ1-2
D gene: .
clone size: few
V gene: TRBV7-9
CDR3 protein: CASSLGQVLGYTF
CDR3 DNA: TGTGCCAGCAGCTTAGGTCAGGTACTTGGCTACACCTTC

J gene: TRBJ1-2
D gene: .
clone size: .
V gene: TRBV5-4
CDR3 protein: CASSRGGQSYGYTF
CDR3 DNA: TGTGCCAGCAGCCGAGGGGGACAAAGCTATGGCTACACCTTC

J gene: TRBJ2-7
D gene: .
clone size: few
V gene: TRBV4-3
CDR3 protein: CASSQDAGSSYEQYF
CDR3 DNA: TGCGCCAGCAGCCAAGATGCAGGGTCATCCTACGAGCAGTACTTC

J gene: TRBJ2-1
D gene: .
clone size: .
V gene: TRBV7-3
CDR3 protein: CASSRTQGSSYNEQFF
CDR3 DNA: TGTGCCAGCAGCCGAACCCAGGGGAGCTCCTACAATGAGCAGTTCTTC

J gene: TRBJ2-5
D gene: .
clone size: .
V gene: TRBV10-3
CDR3 protein: CAIRDTGSPETQYF
CDR3 DNA: TGTGCCATCAGGGATACAGGGTCCCCAGAGACCCAGTACTTC

J gene: TRBJ1-1
D gene: .
clone size: .
V gene: TRBV19
CDR3 protein: CASSTLTEEMNTEAFF
CDR3 DNA: TGTGCCAGCAGTACACTGACAGAAGAGATGAACACTGAAGCTTTCTTT

J gene: TRBJ2-1
D gene: TRBD1
clone size: .
V gene: TRBV11-3
CDR3 protein: CASSHRGQGYNEQFF
CDR3 DNA: TGTGCCAGCAGCCACCGGGGACAGGGCTACAATGAGCAGTTCTTC

J gene: TRBJ1-3
D gene: .
clone size: .
V gene: TRBV6-5
CDR3 protein: CASSYPTGFSGNTIYF
CDR3 DNA: TGTGCCAGCAGTTACCCCACAGGTTTCTCTGGAAACACCATATATTTT

J gene: TRBJ1-1
D gene: .
clone size: .
V gene: TRBV6-5
CDR3 protein: CASTSWGRDTEAFF
CDR3 DNA: TGTGCCAGCACCTCCTGGGGGAGGGACACTGAAGCTTTCTTT

J gene: TRBJ1-6
D gene: TRBD1
clone size: .
V gene: TRBV7-9
CDR3 protein: CASSLADRGGNSPLHF
CDR3 DNA: TGTGCCAGCAGCTTAGCGGACAGGGGAGGAAATTCACCCCTCCACTTT

J gene: TRBJ1-3
D gene: .
clone size: once
V gene: TRBV7-2
CDR3 protein: CASSLAQASSGNTIYF
CDR3 DNA: TGTGCCAGCAGCTTAGCCCAGGCCTCCTCTGGAAACACCATATATTTT

J gene: TRBJ1-4
D gene: .
clone size: .
V gene: TRBV15
CDR3 protein: CATSSNEKLFF
CDR3 DNA: TGTGCCACCAGCTCGAATGAAAAACTGTTTTTT

J gene: TRBJ2-3
D gene: TRBD2
clone size: .
V gene: TRBV10-3
CDR3 protein: CAITEGAGGPADTQYF
CDR3 DNA: TGTGCCATCACCGAAGGGGCGGGGGGGCCGGCAGATACGCAGTATTTT

J gene: TRBJ2-2
D gene: TRBD1
clone size: .
V gene: TRBV5-1
CDR3 protein: CASSGQEVGTGELFF
CDR3 DNA: TGCGCCAGCAGCGGACAGGAGGTTGGCACCGGGGAGCTGTTTTTT

J gene: TRBJ1-1
D gene: .
clone size: .
V gene: TRBV7-9
CDR3 protein: CASSFQSLRGVTEAFF
CDR3 DNA: TGTGCCAGCAGCTTCCAGAGCCTCAGGGGAGTCACTGAAGCTTTCTTT

J gene: TRBJ1-5
D gene: .
clone size: .
V gene: TRBV30
CDR3 protein: CAWSRGGGIQPQHF
CDR3 DNA: TGTGCCTGGAGTAGAGGGGGGGGTATCCAGCCCCAGCATTTT

J gene: TRBJ1-5
D gene: .
clone size: .
V gene: TRBV28
CDR3 protein: CASSLSGTIGQPQHF
CDR3 DNA: TGTGCCAGCAGTTTATCGGGGACAATTGGTCAGCCCCAGCATTTT

J gene: TRBJ1-2
D gene: .
clone size: .
V gene: TRBV2
CDR3 protein: CASSEAPGPYGYTF
CDR3 DNA: TGTGCCAGCAGTGAAGCGCCAGGCCCCTATGGCTACACCTTC

J gene: TRBJ1-5
D gene: .
clone size: .
V gene: TRBV30
CDR3 protein: CAWSFGGPQHF
CDR3 DNA: TGTGCCTGGAGTTTTGGCGGGCCCCAGCATTTT

J gene: TRBJ1-2
D gene: .
clone size: .
V gene: TRBV21-1
CDR3 protein: CASSKRESWVANYGYTF
CDR3 DNA: TGTGCCAGCAGCAAAAGGGAGTCCTGGGTGGCTAACTATGGCTACACCTTC

J gene: TRBJ2-5
D gene: TRBD2
clone size: .
V gene: TRBV9
CDR3 protein: CASSAGTKETQYF
CDR3 DNA: TGTGCCAGCAGCGCCGGGACTAAAGAGACCCAGTACTTC

J gene: TRBJ1-1
D gene: .
clone size: .
V gene: TRBV13
CDR3 protein: CASSWYRNLNTEAFF
CDR3 DNA: TGTGCCAGCAGCTGGTACAGAAATCTGAACACTGAAGCTTTCTTT

J gene: TRBJ1-1
D gene: .
clone size: once
V gene: TRBV5-1
CDR3 protein: CASMPLGTTEAFF
CDR3 DNA: TGCGCCAGCATGCCTCTAGGAACGACTGAAGCTTTCTTT

J gene: TRBJ1-6
D gene: .
clone size: .
V gene: TRBV10-3
CDR3 protein: CAISESQGSSYNSPLHF
CDR3 DNA: TGTGCCATCAGTGAGTCGCAGGGCAGCTCCTATAATTCACCCCTCCACTTT

J gene: TRBJ1-1
D gene: .
clone size: few
V gene: TRBV30
CDR3 protein: CAWSVLGRGSGAFF
CDR3 DNA: TGTGCCTGGAGTGTACTGGGTAGGGGGTCGGGAGCTTTCTTT

J gene: TRBJ2-3
D gene: TRBD1
clone size: .
V gene: TRBV14
CDR3 protein: CASSQDWGQGIADTQYF
CDR3 DNA: TGTGCCAGCAGCCAAGATTGGGGACAGGGGATTGCAGATACGCAGTATTTT

J gene: TRBJ1-4
D gene: TRBD1
clone size: .
V gene: TRBV7-9
CDR3 protein: CASSITGALVEKLFF
CDR3 DNA: TGTGCCAGCAGCATTACAGGGGCGCTTGTTGAAAAACTGTTTTTT

J gene: TRBJ2-2
D gene: .
clone size: .
V gene: TRBV7-9
CDR3 protein: CASSLVGLNTGELFF
CDR3 DNA: TGTGCCAGCAGCTTAGTTGGACTGAACACCGGGGAGCTGTTTTTT

J gene: TRBJ1-6
D gene: .
clone size: few
V gene: TRBV19
CDR3 protein: CASDSVGAGAPLHF
CDR3 DNA: TGTGCCAGCGATTCTGTGGGGGCAGGGGCACCCCTCCACTTT

J gene: TRBJ2-7
D gene: TRBD1
clone size: .
V gene: TRBV4-3
CDR3 protein: CASSQDSGGIYEQYF
CDR3 DNA: TGCGCCAGCAGCCAAGATTCAGGGGGAATTTACGAGCAGTACTTC

J gene: TRBJ2-1
D gene: .
clone size: .
V gene: TRBV9
CDR3 protein: CASSSDLRNEQFF
CDR3 DNA: TGTGCCAGCAGTAGCGACCTTAGGAATGAGCAGTTCTTC

J gene: TRBJ2-2
D gene: .
clone size: .
V gene: TRBV11-3
CDR3 protein: CASSTLGGGGTGELFF
CDR3 DNA: TGTGCCAGCAGCACCCTGGGAGGGGGAGGCACCGGGGAGCTGTTTTTT

J gene: TRBJ2-5
D gene: .
clone size: .
V gene: TRBV30
CDR3 protein: CAWTHRGGVETQYF
CDR3 DNA: TGTGCCTGGACCCACAGGGGGGGTGTAGAGACCCAGTACTTC

J gene: TRBJ2-7
D gene: TRBD2
clone size: .
V gene: TRBV6-5
CDR3 protein: CASRAGINYEQYF
CDR3 DNA: TGTGCCAGCAGAGCGGGGATCAACTACGAGCAGTACTTC

J gene: TRBJ1-1
D gene: TRBD1
clone size: .
V gene: TRBV7-9
CDR3 protein: CASSLTTGGYTEAFF
CDR3 DNA: TGTGCCAGCAGCTTAACAACAGGGGGCTACACTGAAGCTTTCTTT

J gene: TRBJ2-7
D gene: .
clone size: once
V gene: TRBV2
CDR3 protein: CASSARDSVSYEQYF
CDR3 DNA: TGTGCCAGCAGTGCCCGGGACTCCGTCTCCTACGAGCAGTACTTC

J gene: TRBJ2-5
D gene: .
clone size: .
V gene: TRBV2
CDR3 protein: CASMQSSYQETQYF
CDR3 DNA: TGTGCCAGCATGCAGTCTAGTTACCAAGAGACCCAGTACTTC

J gene: TRBJ2-6
D gene: .
clone size: .
V gene: TRBV4-3
CDR3 protein: CASSQERSGANVLTF
CDR3 DNA: TGCGCCAGCAGCCAAGAGAGGTCTGGGGCCAACGTCCTGACTTTC

J gene: TRBJ2-7
D gene: TRBD2
clone size: .
V gene: TRBV2
CDR3 protein: CASSTSGGSSYEQYF
CDR3 DNA: TGTGCCAGCAGTACTAGCGGGGGTAGCTCCTACGAGCAGTACTTC

J gene: TRBJ1-3
D gene: .
clone size: .
V gene: TRBV2
CDR3 protein: CASSEPGSSGNTIYF
CDR3 DNA: TGTGCCAGCAGTGAACCGGGTAGCTCTGGAAACACCATATATTTT

J gene: TRBJ1-2
D gene: .
clone size: .
V gene: TRBV5-6
CDR3 protein: CASRGRGFYGYTF
CDR3 DNA: TGTGCCAGCAGGGGGAGAGGATTCTATGGCTACACCTTC

J gene: TRBJ2-1
D gene: .
clone size: .
V gene: TRBV18
CDR3 protein: CASSVRSSYNEQFF
CDR3 DNA: TGTGCCAGCTCAGTGAGGAGCTCCTACAATGAGCAGTTCTTC

J gene: TRBJ1-5
D gene: .
clone size: .
V gene: TRBV6-5
CDR3 protein: CASSPEGGTNQPQHF
CDR3 DNA: TGTGCCAGCAGCCCAGAAGGAGGTACCAATCAGCCCCAGCATTTT

J gene: TRBJ1-4
D gene: .
clone size: few
V gene: TRBV19
CDR3 protein: CASSIGPGREKLFF
CDR3 DNA: TGTGCCAGTAGTATTGGGCCAGGAAGAGAAAAACTGTTTTTT

J gene: TRBJ1-1
D gene: .
clone size: .
V gene: TRBV18
CDR3 protein: CASSPPSPTNTEAFF
CDR3 DNA: TGTGCCAGCTCACCACCGTCTCCGACAAACACTGAAGCTTTCTTT

J gene: TRBJ1-1
D gene: .
clone size: .
V gene: TRBV10-3
CDR3 protein: CAISEPPGGSRSTEAFF
CDR3 DNA: TGTGCCATCAGTGAGCCTCCTGGAGGCTCCAGGTCCACTGAAGCTTTCTTT

J gene: TRBJ1-1
D gene: .
clone size: .
V gene: TRBV6-5
CDR3 protein: CASSTSARTEAFF
CDR3 DNA: TGTGCCAGCAGTACTTCAGCGAGGACTGAAGCTTTCTTT

J gene: TRBJ1-3
D gene: .
clone size: .
V gene: TRBV7-8
CDR3 protein: CASSSGGGTGNTIYF
CDR3 DNA: TGTGCCAGCAGCTCGGGTGGGGGGACTGGAAACACCATATATTTT

J gene: TRBJ1-1
D gene: .
clone size: .
V gene: TRBV7-6
CDR3 protein: CASSRISRGNTEAFF
CDR3 DNA: TGTGCCAGCAGCCGGATATCTAGGGGTAACACTGAAGCTTTCTTT

J gene: TRBJ2-7
D gene: TRBD1
clone size: .
V gene: TRBV5-1
CDR3 protein: CASSLGTGVGHEQYF
CDR3 DNA: TGCGCCAGCAGCCTCGGGACAGGTGTAGGACACGAGCAGTACTTC

J gene: TRBJ2-7
D gene: .
clone size: .
V gene: TRBV6-5
CDR3 protein: CASSYSGLSSYEQYF
CDR3 DNA: TGTGCCAGCAGTTACTCCGGGTTGAGCTCCTACGAGCAGTACTTC

J gene: TRBJ2-3
D gene: .
clone size: .
V gene: TRBV6-5
CDR3 protein: CASSLLGQGTDTQYF
CDR3 DNA: TGTGCCAGCAGCCTGCTTGGGCAGGGGACAGATACGCAGTATTTT

J gene: TRBJ1-2
D gene: .
clone size: few
V gene: TRBV6-1
CDR3 protein: CASRLEGPTNYGYTF
CDR3 DNA: TGTGCCAGCAGATTGGAGGGGCCTACTAACTATGGCTACACCTTC

J gene: TRBJ1-1
D gene: .
clone size: .
V gene: TRBV6-5
CDR3 protein: CASSYIKLGAGTEAFF
CDR3 DNA: TGTGCCAGCAGTTACATCAAATTGGGGGCTGGCACTGAAGCTTTCTTT